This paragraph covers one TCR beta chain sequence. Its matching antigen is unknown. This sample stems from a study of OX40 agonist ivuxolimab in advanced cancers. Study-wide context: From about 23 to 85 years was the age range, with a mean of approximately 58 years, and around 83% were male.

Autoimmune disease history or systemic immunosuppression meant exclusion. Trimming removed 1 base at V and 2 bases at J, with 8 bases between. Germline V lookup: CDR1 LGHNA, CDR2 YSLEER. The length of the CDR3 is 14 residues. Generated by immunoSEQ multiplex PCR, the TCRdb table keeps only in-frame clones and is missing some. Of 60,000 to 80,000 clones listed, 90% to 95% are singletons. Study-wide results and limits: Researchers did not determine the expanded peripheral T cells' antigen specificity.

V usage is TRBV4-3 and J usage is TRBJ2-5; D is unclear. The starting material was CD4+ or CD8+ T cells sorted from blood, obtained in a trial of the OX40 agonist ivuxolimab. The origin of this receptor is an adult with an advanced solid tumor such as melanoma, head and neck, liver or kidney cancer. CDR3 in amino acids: CASSQGRGQETQYF. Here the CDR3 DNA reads TGCGCCAGCAGCCAAGGGCGCGGTCAAGAGACCCAGTACTTC.